Each of the 10 T cell receptor beta chains below was sequenced from the same sample in a study of blood T cell repertoires in COVID-19. Generated by immunoSEQ multiplex PCR, the TCRdb table keeps only in-frame clones and is missing some. The sample yields fewer than 65,000 clones, 70% to 90% seen once. Input material: peripheral blood. Receptors originate from a man in his 60s with acute or convalescent COVID-19.

This rearrangement joins TRBV5-5 to TRBJ1-1, with D possibly being TRBD1 (6 bases). Per the germline V gene, CDR1 is SGHKS and CDR2 is YYEKEE (reference sequence). V gave up 3 bases and J gave up 6 bases, with 18 bases separating them. The CDR3 is 15 residues long. The CDR3 nucleotides read TGTGCCAGCAGCTCGGGGCGCTCTCGGACAGCTGAAGCTTTCTTT. This gives the protein CASSSGRSRTAEAFF.

The chain links TRBV27 to TRBJ2-7; D may be TRBD1 (5 bases). The CDR3 has 15 residues. The ends were cut back, 1 base at V and 5 bases at J, with 15 bases in the middle. Germline V gene lookup returns CDR1 MNHEY and CDR2 SMNVEV (reference sequence). The CDR3 DNA reads TGTGCCAGCAGTTTATACCCCCCGACAGTTAACGAGCAGTACTTC. Amino acid sequence: CASSLYPPTVNEQYF.

This chain connects TRBV10-3 to TRBJ2-2; possibly TRBD1 for D (6 bases). The CDR3 is 16 residues long. The V end was cut by 3 bases, the J end by 1 base, with 12 bases between. Per the germline V gene, CDR1 is ENHRY and CDR2 is SYGVKD. The CDR3 DNA sequence: TGTGCCATCAGTGAACGTGACAGGATGAACACCGGGGAGCTGTTTTTT. The encoded protein is CAISERDRMNTGELFF.

The chain employs TRBV5-8 and TRBJ2-5, with 9 bases matching TRBD1. This CDR3 comprises 15 residues. The V gene end was trimmed by 2 bases and the J gene end by 5 bases; junction bases not matched to a gene: 7. Germline V CDR1 and CDR2: SGHTS, YDEGEE. In nucleotides, the CDR3 is TGTGCCAGCAGCTTTCTGGGACAGGGTGTGGAGACCCAGTACTTC. This encodes CASSFLGQGVETQYF.

This chain joins TRBV5-1 and TRBJ1-1; possible D gene TRBD1, 5 bases. The CDR3 has 15 residues. CDR1 and CDR2 (germline): SGHRS, YFSETQ. The V end was cut by 6 bases, the J end by 2 bases, with 17 bases between. The CDR3 reads CASKGSQGSNTEAFF. The CDR3 nucleotides read TGCGCCAGCAAAGGGTCCCAGGGATCCAACACTGAAGCTTTCTTT.

This clone appeared a single time. The CDR3 protein is CASSGGQAWPSGNTIYF. Written as DNA, the CDR3 is TGTGCCAGTAGTGGGGGACAGGCCTGGCCCTCTGGAAACACCATATATTTT. The gene calls are TRBV19 and TRBJ1-3; 8 bases map to TRBD1. CDR1 is LNHDA, CDR2 SQIVND, per germline (reference sequence). With V trimmed by 5 bases and J by 0 bases, 9 bases remained unmatched. This CDR3 contains 17 residues.

The rearrangement uses TRBV11-3 and TRBJ2-1, with a possible D match to TRBD2 (5 bases). This CDR3 contains 15 residues. Germline V gene sequence: CDR1 SGHNT, CDR2 YENEEA. Between the trimmed V and J ends, which lost 0 bases and 8 bases, there was a span of 14 bases. The CDR3 DNA reads TGTGCCAGCAGCTTAGAGGTGCGAGGGTTCGATGAGCAGTTCTTC. This encodes CASSLEVRGFDEQFF.

The rearrangement uses TRBV3-1 (or the pseudogene TRBV3-2) and TRBJ1-4; D is perhaps TRBD1 (5 bases). Germline-derived CDR1 and CDR2 are LGHDT and YNNKEL (reference sequence). The CDR3 has 15 residues. Trimming took 7 bases from V and 0 from J, leaving 12 bases between them. The chain's CDR3 is CASNRGGTTNEKLFF. The CDR3 DNA reads as TGTGCCAGCAACCGGGGGGGGACAACTAATGAAAAACTGTTTTTT.

V and J are TRBV12-3 or TRBV12-4 and TRBJ1-1; D gene ambiguous. V was cut by 3 bases and J by 4 bases, with 6 bases left in between. This CDR3 region has 12 residues. The CDR3 here is CASSLASTEAFF. CDR3 DNA sequence: TGTGCCAGCAGTTTGGCTAGCACTGAAGCTTTCTTT.

This clone was counted between two and nine times. CDR3 sequence reads: CASSVREGRGRPGELFF. The CDR3 bases are TGTGCCAGCAGCGTCAGGGAGGGCAGGGGGCGTCCCGGGGAGCTGTTTTTT. The J gene is TRBJ2-2, the V gene TRBV9; D possibly corresponds to TRBD1 (8 bases). This CDR3 is built from 17 residues. Trimming took 2 bases from V and 6 from J, leaving 20 bases between them. Germline CDR1 reads SGDLS; CDR2 reads YYNGEE.